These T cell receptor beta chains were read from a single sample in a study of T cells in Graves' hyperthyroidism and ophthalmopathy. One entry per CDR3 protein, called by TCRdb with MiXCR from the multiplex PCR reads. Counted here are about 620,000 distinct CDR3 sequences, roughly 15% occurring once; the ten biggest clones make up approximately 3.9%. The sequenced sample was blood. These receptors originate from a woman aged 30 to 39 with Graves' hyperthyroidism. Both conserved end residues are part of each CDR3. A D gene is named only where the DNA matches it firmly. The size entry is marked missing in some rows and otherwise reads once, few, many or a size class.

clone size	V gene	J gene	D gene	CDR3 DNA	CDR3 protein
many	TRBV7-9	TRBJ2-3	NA	TGTGCCAGCAGCTTATCTTCTGTACGCACAGATACGCAGTATTTT	CASSLSSVRTDTQYF
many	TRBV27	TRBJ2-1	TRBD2	TGTGCCAGCAGTTTATTAGCGGGGAGTACCTATGAGCAGTTCTTC	CASSLLAGSTYEQFF
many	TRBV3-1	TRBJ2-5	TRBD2	TGTGCCAGCAGCCCCCGAGCGGGAGGGGGGGAGACCCAGTACTTC	CASSPRAGGGETQYF
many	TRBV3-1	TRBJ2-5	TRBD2	TGTGCCAGCAGCCAAGACCCGACGGGGGGGAGAGGAGAGACCCAGTACTTC	CASSQDPTGGRGETQYF
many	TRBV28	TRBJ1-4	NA	TGTGCCAGCAGCCGGACACGGAGGAGTGAAAAACTGTTTTTT	CASSRTRRSEKLFF
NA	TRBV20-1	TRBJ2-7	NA	TGCAGTGCTAGTGAGGCAGGGAGCTACGAGCAGTACTTC	CSASEAGSYEQYF
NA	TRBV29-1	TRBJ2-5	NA	TGCAGCGTTCCGTCCAGGGCGGCCCAAGAGGCCCAGTACTTC	CSVPSRAAQEAQYF
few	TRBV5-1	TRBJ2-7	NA	TGCGCCAGCAGCTCCTCAGAGGAGCAGTACTTC	CASSSSEEQYF
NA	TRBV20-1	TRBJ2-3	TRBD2	TGCAGTGCTAGGAGCAGCGGGAGGGGCACAGATACGCAGTATTTT	CSARSSGRGTDTQYF
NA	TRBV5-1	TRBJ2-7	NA	TGCGCCAGCAGCTTGGGGACTGTGGGGCTATACGAGCAGTACTTC	CASSLGTVGLYEQYF
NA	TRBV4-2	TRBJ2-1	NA	TGTGCCAGCAGCTACACGGGACCACCATACAATGAGCAGTTCTTC	CASSYTGPPYNEQFF
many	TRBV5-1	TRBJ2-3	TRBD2	TGCGCCAGCAGCTTCTGGACTAGCGGGAGACCAGATACGCAGTATTTT	CASSFWTSGRPDTQYF
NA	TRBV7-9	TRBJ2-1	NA	TGTGCCAGCAGCAATACAGGCGGGGCCCCTACGGACTACAATGAGCAGTTCTTC	CASSNTGGAPTDYNEQFF
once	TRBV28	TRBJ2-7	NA	TGTGCCAGCAGGGCAGTGCACGAGCAGTACTTC	CASRAVHEQYF
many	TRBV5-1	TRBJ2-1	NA	TGCGCCAGCAGCCAGCCGGGCTCCGAGGTCCATGAGCAGTTCTTC	CASSQPGSEVHEQFF
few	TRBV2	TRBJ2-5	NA	TGTGCCAGCTGGGGGACGCGACAAGAGACCCAGTACTTC	CASWGTRQETQYF
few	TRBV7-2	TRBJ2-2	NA	TGTGCCAGCAGCTTAGGGGCAGGGGATTTATTAGACACCGGGGAGCTGTTTTTT	CASSLGAGDLLDTGELFF
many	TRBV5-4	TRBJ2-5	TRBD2	TGTGCCGCTAGCGGGAGGGCCGGAGAGACCCAGTACTTC	CAASGRAGETQYF
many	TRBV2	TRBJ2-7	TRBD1	TGTGCCAGCGGACGGGACAGGGAAGGCCACGAGCAGTACTTC	CASGRDREGHEQYF
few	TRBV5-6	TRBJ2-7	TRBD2	TGTGCCAGCAGCCTAACCCCCCTGGGACTAGCGGACACCTACGAGCAGTACTTC	CASSLTPLGLADTYEQYF
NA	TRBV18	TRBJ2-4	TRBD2	TGTGCCAGCTCATTGGGACTAGCGGGGACCGAAAACATTCAGTACTTC	CASSLGLAGTENIQYF
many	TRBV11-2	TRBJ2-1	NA	TGTGCCAGCAGTTCGACCAAAGGCCCCTACAATGAGCAGTTCTTC	CASSSTKGPYNEQFF
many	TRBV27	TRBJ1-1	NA	TGTGCCAGCAAGCAGGGGAATCGAGCTGAAGCTTTCTTT	CASKQGNRAEAFF
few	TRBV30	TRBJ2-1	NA	TGTGCCTGGTGCGCGGGTTATACTGAGCAGTTCTTC	CAWCAGYTEQFF
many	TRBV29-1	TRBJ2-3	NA	TGCAGCGTTTCACTAGCAGATACGCAGTATTTT	CSVSLADTQYF
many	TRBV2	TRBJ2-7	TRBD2	TGTGCCAGCAGTGTGGGACTAGCTCGGGAGCAGTACTTC	CASSVGLAREQYF
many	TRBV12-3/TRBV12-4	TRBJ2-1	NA	TGTGCCAGCAGTTTAGGGCCAATTCACAATGAGCAGTTCTTC	CASSLGPIHNEQFF
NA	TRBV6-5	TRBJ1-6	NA	TGTGCCAGCAGTTACGTTGGTTCCTATAATTCACCCCTCCACTTT	CASSYVGSYNSPLHF
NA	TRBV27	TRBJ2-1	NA	TGTGCCAGCAGTTTGGGACTGACTGGGGGGGCGAAGAATGAGCAGTTCTTC	CASSLGLTGGAKNEQFF
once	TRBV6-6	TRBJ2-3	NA	TGTGCCAGCAGTTACTCGGGTCTGGGAGATACGCAGTATTTT	CASSYSGLGDTQYF
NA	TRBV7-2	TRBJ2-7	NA	TGTGCCAGCAGCTTTTCCCAGGGTTTTTCGTACGAGCAGTACTTC	CASSFSQGFSYEQYF
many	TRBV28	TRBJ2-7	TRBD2	TGTGCCAGCAGACGGGGGGGAGTGTACGAGCAGTACTTC	CASRRGGVYEQYF
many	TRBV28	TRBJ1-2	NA	TGTGCCAGCGCTTGGGGCTATGGCTACACCTTC	CASAWGYGYTF
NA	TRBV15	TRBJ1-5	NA	TGTGCCACCAGCAGAGCTAACAGGCTAAGGGCAGATACGCAGCATTTT	CATSRANRLRADTQHF
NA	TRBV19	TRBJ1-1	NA	TGTGCCAGTAGCCCGGCAGGGGTTACTGAAGCTTTCTTT	CASSPAGVTEAFF
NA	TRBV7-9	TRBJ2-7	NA	TGTGCCAGCAGCTTAGCCCCCCTCACCTCACTAGCCGGGTACGAGCAGTACTTC	CASSLAPLTSLAGYEQYF
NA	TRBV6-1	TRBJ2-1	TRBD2	TGTGCCAGCATAGACGGGGACTATAATTACAATGAGCAGTTCTTC	CASIDGDYNYNEQFF
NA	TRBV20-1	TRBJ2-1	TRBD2	TGCAGTGCTAAGACTAGCGGCCAATCCCCCAGCTCCTACAATGAGCAGTTCTTC	CSAKTSGQSPSSYNEQFF
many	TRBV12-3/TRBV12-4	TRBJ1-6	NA	TGTGCCAGCAGTTTAGGAGGCAGGGTTTATTCACCCCTCCACTTT	CASSLGGRVYSPLHF
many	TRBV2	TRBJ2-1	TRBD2	TGTGCCAGCACCCCTCTCGGACTAGCGGAAAACAATGAGCAGTTCTTC	CASTPLGLAENNEQFF
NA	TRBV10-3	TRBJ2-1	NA	TGTGCCATAGCTTCCAACAATGAGCAGTTCTTC	CAIASNNEQFF
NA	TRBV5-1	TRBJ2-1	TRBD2	TGCGCCAGCAGCTCGAGGACTAGCGGGAAGTACAATGAGCAGTTCTTC	CASSSRTSGKYNEQFF
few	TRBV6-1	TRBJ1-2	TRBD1	TGTGCCAGCAGTGTGTGGGGGACAGGAACTAACTATGGCTACACCTTC	CASSVWGTGTNYGYTF
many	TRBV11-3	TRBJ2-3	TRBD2	TGTGCCAGCAGCTTAGCAACTAGCGGGAGGGGCACAGATACGCAGTATTTT	CASSLATSGRGTDTQYF
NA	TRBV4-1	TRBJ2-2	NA	TGCGCCAGCAGCCACCCCTGGACGGGGAACACCGGGGAGCTGTTTTTT	CASSHPWTGNTGELFF
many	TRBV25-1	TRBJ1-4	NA	TGTGCCAGCAGTGAATCGGTTCCAGAAAAACTGTTTTTT	CASSESVPEKLFF
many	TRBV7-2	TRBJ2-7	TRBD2	TGTGCCAGCAGCTTAGTTAGCGGGAGGGACGAGCAGTACTTC	CASSLVSGRDEQYF
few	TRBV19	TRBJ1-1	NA	TGTGCCAGCAACCTGGGGGGCCAGAACACTGAAGCTTTCTTT	CASNLGGQNTEAFF